This T cell receptor (beta chain) originates from a study of T-cell memory formation after mild COVID-19. Study results and limitations: Memory cells collected pre-infection included some clones that later responded, suggesting cross-reactive memory joined. Specificity for SARS-CoV-2 was not confirmed among the second-wave clones peaking on day 37. Clones which contracted sat mainly in CM and EM if CD4+, and in EMRA if CD8+.

There are a few counts of this clonotype. Its antigen is still unknown. Per the germline V gene, CDR1 is MNHEY and CDR2 is SVGAGI. The CDR3 is 17 residues long. J lost 3 bases, V lost 1 base, and 6 bases had no gene match. 5'RACE primed from the constant segment yielded TCR alpha and TCR beta cDNA libraries bearing sample barcodes and UMIs. In TCRdb, the 5' RACE reads were re-called with MiXCR into one record per CDR3 protein. The sample includes around 250,000 distinct CDR3 sequences, 15% to 20% of them seen just once. The sequenced material came from PBMCs or a T cell subset sorted from them (not recorded which). The sequence came from a young man who had mild COVID-19 (a few samples of this study predate the infection). Cell type and time point are not known. The rearrangement links TRBV6-5 to TRBJ2-4; 10 bases fit TRBD2. CDR3 sequence: CASSYWSGGGGKNIQYF. The CDR3 nucleotides are TGTGCCAGCAGTTACTGGAGCGGGGGGGGAGGCAAAAACATTCAGTACTTC.